This T cell receptor beta chain stems from a study of T cells in localized non-small cell lung cancer. Whole-study results and caveats: Of the tissues analyzed, uninvolved adjacent lung showed maximal T cell clonality, greater than tumor. Of the top 100 tumor clones, median around 60 were in adjacent lung, 25 to 30 among its top 100. A raised T cell density in blood coincided with lengthier overall survival.

Measured with immunoSEQ multiplex PCR; TCRdb has only the in-frame clones, and not every one. The repertoire holds around 26,000 clones, with 91% as singletons. In the case of this clone: The antigen is undetermined.

The junction had 8 bases not matched to a gene; V was cut back by 2 bases and J by 4 bases. Germline CDR1 is SNHLY and CDR2 is FYNNEI. This CDR3 is built from 16 residues. The source material was peripheral blood, sampled before any cancer treatment. V usage is TRBV2 and J usage is TRBJ1-3, with 7 bases identical to TRBD1. This TCR came from a female donor of 60 years or more with stage II squamous cell lung carcinoma. CDR3 sequence: CASSERRQGTGNTIYF. The CDR3 bases are TGTGCCAGCAGTGAAAGAAGACAGGGAACGGGAAACACCATATATTTT.